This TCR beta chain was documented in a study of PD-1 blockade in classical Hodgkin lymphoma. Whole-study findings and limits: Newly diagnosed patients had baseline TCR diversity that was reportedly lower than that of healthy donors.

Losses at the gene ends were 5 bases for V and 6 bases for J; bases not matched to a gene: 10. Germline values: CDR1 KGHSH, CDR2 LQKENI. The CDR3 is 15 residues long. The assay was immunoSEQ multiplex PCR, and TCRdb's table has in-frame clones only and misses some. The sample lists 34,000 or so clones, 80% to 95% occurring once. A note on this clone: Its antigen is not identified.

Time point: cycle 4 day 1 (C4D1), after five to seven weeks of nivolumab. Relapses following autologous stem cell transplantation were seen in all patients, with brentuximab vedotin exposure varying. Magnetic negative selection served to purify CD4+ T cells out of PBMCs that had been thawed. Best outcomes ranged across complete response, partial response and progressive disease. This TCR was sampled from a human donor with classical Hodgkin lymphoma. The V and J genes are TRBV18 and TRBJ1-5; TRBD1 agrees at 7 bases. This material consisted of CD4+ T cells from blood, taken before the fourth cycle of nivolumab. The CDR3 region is CASSSNTGASQPQHF. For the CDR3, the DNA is TGTGCCAGCTCAAGTAATACAGGGGCAAGTCAGCCCCAGCATTTT.